The clone carrying this TCR beta chain has a count of ten or more. Its antigen remains unidentified. The data were obtained in a study of neurological immune-mediated disorders. Synthesis of cDNA used 5'RACE (with 10-nucleotide random UMIs). In each sequencing run, over 180 million TCR-beta sequences were generated from 15-18 subjects. TCRdb passed the 5' RACE reads through MiXCR, listing each CDR3 protein once. The sample lists around 50,000 distinct CDR3 sequences, approximately 16% occurring once. The V and J ends lost 1 base and 8 bases respectively, with 11 bases between them. The length of the CDR3 is 13 residues. Germline CDR1 and CDR2: SGHAT and FQNNGV. Study-level results: Because no CDR3 amino acid sequences were shared across subjects by expanded clones, private repertoires were suggested in all groups.

The chain couples TRBV11-2 to TRBJ1-2; D not resolved. The clonotype originates from a man aged 60 to 75 in good health. Material for sequencing was PBMCs. CDR3 sequence (DNA): TGTGCCAGCAGCTTAGGAGGAGGGTCCGGCTACACCTTC. It specifies CASSLGGGSGYTF.